One and the same sample provided the 18 T cell receptor beta chains below, sequenced in a study of CD8 T cells in Susac syndrome. It was with random hexamers that 0.5 to 1 ug RNA was reverse transcribed. From the immunoSEQ multiplex PCR reads, TCRdb called clonotypes with MiXCR, one entry per CDR3 protein. The repertoire consists of around 110,000 distinct CDR3 sequences, with roughly 95% occurring once and the leading ten covering over 0.12%. Sequencing was done on a sample of CD4+ T cells from PBMCs. These receptors were obtained from a human donor with Susac syndrome.

The CDR3 DNA follows: TGTGCCAGCAGTCCGACAGGGAAGGGGAACACTGAAGCTTTCTTT. Protein sequence: CASSPTGKGNTEAFF. The V and J genes are TRBV6-5 and TRBJ1-1; 7 bases map to TRBD1. Germline values: CDR1 MNHEY, CDR2 SVGAGI. The J segment lost 1 base and the V segment lost 5 bases, leaving 7 bases of the junction unmatched. This CDR3 spans 15 amino acids.

The chain combines TRBV18 with TRBJ1-1, with a possible D match to TRBD1 (5 bases). The CDR3 runs 13 residues. Looked up from germline, CDR1 is KGHSH and CDR2 is LQKENI. Trimming pared 5 bases from V and 1 base from J, leaving 8 bases between. The CDR3 DNA is TGTGCCAGCTCATTCGACAGGAACACTGAAGCTTTCTTT. It translates to CASSFDRNTEAFF.

The V gene is TRBV28, the J gene TRBJ1-5; a weak D match, TRBD1 (5 bases). V was shortened by 2 bases and J by 0 bases, with 8 bases between the two germline ends. CDR3 length: 15 residues. Germline V gene data show CDR1 as MDHEN and CDR2 as SYDVKM. The CDR3 region is CASSLQGYSNQPQHF. Written as DNA, the CDR3 is TGTGCCAGCAGTTTACAGGGTTATAGCAATCAGCCCCAGCATTTT.

CDR3 region: CSVTSTVQNEKLFF. The CDR3 coding sequence is TGCAGCGTTACATCGACAGTGCAGAATGAAAAACTGTTTTTT. The rearrangement uses TRBV29-1 and TRBJ1-4; a possible D gene is TRBD1 (5 bases). The V end lost 5 bases, the J end lost 5 bases, and 15 bases lay between the germline ends. The germline gives CDR1 SQVTM, CDR2 ANQGSEA. CDR3 length equals 14 residues.

The rearrangement links TRBV4-2 to TRBJ2-1; 13 bases map to TRBD2. Unmatched junction bases numbered 4, after V lost 4 bases and J lost 1 base. CDR1 is LGHNA, CDR2 YNFKEQ, per germline. The CDR3 is 17 residues long. The CDR3 DNA reads as TGTGCCAGCAGCCGTAGACTAGCGGGAGGTTCCTACAATGAGCAGTTCTTC. Protein sequence: CASSRRLAGGSYNEQFF.

The CDR3 reads CSARVAGQETQYF. In nucleotides, the CDR3 is TGCAGTGCTAGGGTAGCGGGGCAAGAGACCCAGTACTTC. This chain uses TRBV20-1 with TRBJ2-5, with 8 bases fitting TRBD2. Losses at the gene ends were 3 bases for V and 2 bases for J; bases not matched to a gene: 2. The V gene's germline CDR1 is DFQATT and CDR2 SNEGSKA (reference sequence). This CDR3 comprises 13 residues.

The chain employs TRBV20-1 and TRBJ1-1, with TRBD1 matching 10 bases. This CDR3 has 14 amino acids. In germline, CDR1 is DFQATT, CDR2 SNEGSKA (reference sequence). After removal of 6 bases from V and 5 bases from J, the junction contained 9 bases not matched to a gene. DNA for the CDR3: TGCAGTGCAATGACAGGGGGCGCGGGGACTGAAGCTTTCTTT. Amino acids: CSAMTGGAGTEAFF.

The V gene is TRBV9, the J gene TRBJ2-7; 9 bases map to TRBD1. J was trimmed by 4 bases and V by 3 bases; bases with no gene match: 5. The CDR3 spans 14 residues. CDR1 is SGDLS, CDR2 YYNGEE, per germline. CDR3 coding DNA: TGTGCCAGCAGCGAGGGGACAGGGCAATACGAGCAGTACTTC. As protein: CASSEGTGQYEQYF.

CDR3 sequence reads: CAWTAYNEQFF. The CDR3, as DNA: TGTGCCTGGACGGCATACAATGAGCAGTTCTTC. The V gene is TRBV30, the J gene TRBJ2-1, with D unclear. Germline V gene data show CDR1 as GTSNPN and CDR2 as SVGIG (reference sequence). Trimming stripped 4 bases from V and 4 bases from J, with 5 bases between. The CDR3 sequence is 11 residues long.

V is TRBV12-3 or TRBV12-4 and J is TRBJ2-7; TRBD2 matches 12 bases. Unmatched junction bases numbered 5, after V lost 5 bases and J lost 0 bases. The length of the CDR3 is 16 residues. The CDR3: CASSLRLAGVSYEQYF. The CDR3 nucleotides are TGTGCCAGCAGTCTAAGACTAGCGGGAGTCTCCTACGAGCAGTACTTC.

The gene calls are TRBV20-1 and TRBJ2-7; TRBD2 matches 16 bases. The CDR3 runs to 15 residues. The V gene end was trimmed by 3 bases and the J gene end by 4 bases; junction bases not matched to a gene: 3. CDR1 DFQATT and CDR2 SNEGSKA come from the germline V gene (reference sequence). CDR3 amino acids: CSASKGLAGGYEQYF. The CDR3 nucleotides read TGCAGTGCTAGTAAGGGACTAGCGGGAGGGTACGAGCAGTACTTC.

The CDR3 DNA is TGTGCCAGCACCTCAACTCGGGGGGATACGCAGTATTTT. Translated: CASTSTRGDTQYF. This chain connects TRBV6-2 or TRBV6-3 to TRBJ2-3; tentative D call: TRBD2 (6 bases). V gave up 7 bases and J gave up 6 bases, with 14 bases separating them. Germline lookup yields CDR1 MNHEY and CDR2 SVGEGT. This CDR3 contains 13 residues.

This clonotype was counted a few times. The gene calls are TRBV24-1 and TRBJ2-7, with 8 bases identical to TRBD1. CDR1 is KGHDR, CDR2 SFDVKD, per germline. The J segment lost 4 bases and the V segment lost 11 bases, leaving 6 bases of the junction unmatched. The CDR3 consists of 12 residues. CDR3 loop: CAKGQDCYEQYF. CDR3 DNA: TGTGCCAAGGGACAGGATTGTTACGAGCAGTACTTC.

The CDR3 nucleotides are TGTGCCAGCAGCCTTATTACGGCGCGGGAGGGAAACGAGCAGTACTTC. Amino acids: CASSLITAREGNEQYF. This chain links TRBV4-2 with TRBJ2-7, with 9 bases fitting TRBD2. This CDR3 spans 16 amino acids. V dropped 4 bases and J dropped 5; count of bases not matched to a gene: 12. Germline V CDR1 and CDR2: LGHNA, YNFKEQ.

The chain joins TRBV15 to TRBJ2-3, with 12 bases aligning to TRBD2. The CDR3 totals 16 residues. V was pared by 5 bases and J by 7 bases, with 10 bases of the junction left unmatched. Germline CDR1 reads LNHNV; CDR2 reads YYDKDF (reference sequence). CDR3 region: CATSGGLAGTRNTQYF. The DNA for the CDR3 is TGTGCCACCAGCGGTGGACTAGCGGGAACTAGAAATACGCAGTATTTT.

This CDR3 is CASMVADLTEAFF. CDR3 sequence (DNA): TGTGCCAGCATGGTTGCCGACTTGACTGAAGCTTTCTTT. The chain is built from TRBV12-3 or TRBV12-4 and TRBJ1-1; D not resolved. The length of the CDR3 is 13 residues. The V and J ends lost 7 bases and 5 bases respectively, with 14 bases between them.

The J gene is TRBJ2-1, the V gene TRBV18, with 8 bases matching TRBD2. The junction had 5 bases not matched to a gene; V was cut back by 2 bases and J by 2 bases. The CDR3 is 16 residues long. CDR1 and CDR2 from the germline V gene are KGHSH and LQKENI. CDR3 sequence reads: CASSPSGGLPYNEQFF. CDR3 sequence (DNA): TGTGCCAGCTCACCATCGGGAGGGCTGCCCTACAATGAGCAGTTCTTC.

This chain uses TRBV14 with TRBJ2-7; the D is unclear. V was cut by 5 bases and J by 0 bases, with 8 bases left in between. Germline V CDR1 and CDR2: SGHDN, FVKESK. This CDR3 has 13 residues. The CDR3 spells CASSGLDSYEQYF. The CDR3 bases are TGTGCCAGCAGCGGGTTAGACTCCTACGAGCAGTACTTC.